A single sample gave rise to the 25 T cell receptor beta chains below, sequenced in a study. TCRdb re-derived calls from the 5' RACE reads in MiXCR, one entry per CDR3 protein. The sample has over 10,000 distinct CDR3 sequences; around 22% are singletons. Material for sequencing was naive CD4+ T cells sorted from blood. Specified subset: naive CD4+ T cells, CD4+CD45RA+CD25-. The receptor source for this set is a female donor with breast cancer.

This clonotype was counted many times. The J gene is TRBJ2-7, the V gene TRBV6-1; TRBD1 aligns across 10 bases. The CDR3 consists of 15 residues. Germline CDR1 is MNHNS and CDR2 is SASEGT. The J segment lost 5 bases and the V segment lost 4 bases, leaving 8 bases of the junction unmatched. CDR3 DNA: TGTGCCAGCAGTGGTTTCGGACAGGGGGGCCACGAGCAGTACTTC. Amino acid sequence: CASSGFGQGGHEQYF.

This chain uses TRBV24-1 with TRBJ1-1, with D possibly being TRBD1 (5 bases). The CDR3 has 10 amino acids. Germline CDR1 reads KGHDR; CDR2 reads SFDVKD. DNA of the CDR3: TGTGTCCAGCGGGGCCCTGAAGCTTTCTTT. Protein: CVQRGPEAFF.

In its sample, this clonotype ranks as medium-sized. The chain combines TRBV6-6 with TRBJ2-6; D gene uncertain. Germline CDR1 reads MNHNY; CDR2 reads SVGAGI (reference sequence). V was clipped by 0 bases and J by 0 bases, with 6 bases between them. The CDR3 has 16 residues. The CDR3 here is CASSYSGNSGANVLTF. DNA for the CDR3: TGTGCCAGCAGTTACTCCGGAAACTCTGGGGCCAACGTCCTGACTTTC.

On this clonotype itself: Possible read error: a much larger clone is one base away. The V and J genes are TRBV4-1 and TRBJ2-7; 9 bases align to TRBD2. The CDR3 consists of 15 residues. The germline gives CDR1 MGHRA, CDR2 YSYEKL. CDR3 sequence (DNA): TGCGCCAGCAGCCAAAGGCTAGCGGGGCTCTACGAGCGGTACTTC. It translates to CASSQRLAGLYERYF.

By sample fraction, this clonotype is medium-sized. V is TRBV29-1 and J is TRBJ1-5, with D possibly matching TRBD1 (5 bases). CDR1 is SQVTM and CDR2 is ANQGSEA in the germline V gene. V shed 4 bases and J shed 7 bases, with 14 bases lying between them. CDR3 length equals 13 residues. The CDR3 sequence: CSVVGAPGQPQHF. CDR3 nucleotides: TGCAGCGTTGTAGGGGCCCCTGGACAGCCCCAGCATTTT.

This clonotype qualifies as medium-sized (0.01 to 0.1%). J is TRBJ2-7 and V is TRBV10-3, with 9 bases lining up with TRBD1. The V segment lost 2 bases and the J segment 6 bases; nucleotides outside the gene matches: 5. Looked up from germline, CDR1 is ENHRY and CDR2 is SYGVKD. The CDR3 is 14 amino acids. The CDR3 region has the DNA TGTGCCATCAGTGAGGGACAGGGGATATCCGAGCAGTACTTC. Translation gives CAISEGQGISEQYF.

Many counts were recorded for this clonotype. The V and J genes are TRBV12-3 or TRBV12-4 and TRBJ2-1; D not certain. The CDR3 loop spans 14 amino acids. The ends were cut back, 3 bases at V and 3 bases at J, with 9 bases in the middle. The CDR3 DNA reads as TGTGCCAGCAGTTTTGGTCAGGTCTACAATGAGCAGTTCTTC. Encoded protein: CASSFGQVYNEQFF.

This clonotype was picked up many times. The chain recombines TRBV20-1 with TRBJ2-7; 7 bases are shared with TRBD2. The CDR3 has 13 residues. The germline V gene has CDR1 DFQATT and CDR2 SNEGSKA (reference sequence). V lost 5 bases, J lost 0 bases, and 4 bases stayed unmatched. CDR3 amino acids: CSAGGTNSYEQYF. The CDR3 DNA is TGCAGTGCTGGGGGGACTAACTCCTACGAGCAGTACTTC.

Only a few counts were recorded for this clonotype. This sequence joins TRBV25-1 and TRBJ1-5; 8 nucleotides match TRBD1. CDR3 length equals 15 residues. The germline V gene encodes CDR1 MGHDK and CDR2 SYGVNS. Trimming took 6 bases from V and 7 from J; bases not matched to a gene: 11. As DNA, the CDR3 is TGTGCCAGCAGGGAACCCGGGACAGGAGTCCAGCCCCAGCATTTT. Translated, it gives CASREPGTGVQPQHF. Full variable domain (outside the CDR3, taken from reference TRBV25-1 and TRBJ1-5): EADIYQTPRYLVIGTGKKITLECSQTMGHDKMYWYQQDPGMELHLIHYSYGVNSTEKGDLSSESTVSRIRTEHFPLTLESARPSHTSQYLCASREPGTGVQPQHFGDGTRLSIL.

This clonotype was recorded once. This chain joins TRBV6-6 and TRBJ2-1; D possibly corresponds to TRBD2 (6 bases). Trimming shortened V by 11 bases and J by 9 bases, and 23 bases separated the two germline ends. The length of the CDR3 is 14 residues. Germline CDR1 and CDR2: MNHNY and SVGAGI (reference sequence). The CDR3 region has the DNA TGTGCCTGTCGCCTGGGGGGTGACGACAGTGAGCAGTTCTTC. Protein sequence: CACRLGGDDSEQFF.

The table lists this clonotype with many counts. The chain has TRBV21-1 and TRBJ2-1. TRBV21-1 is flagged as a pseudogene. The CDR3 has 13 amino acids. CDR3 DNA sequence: TGTGCCAGCAGAGGGACCTCCTACAATGAGCAGTTCTTC. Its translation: CASRGTSYNEQFF.

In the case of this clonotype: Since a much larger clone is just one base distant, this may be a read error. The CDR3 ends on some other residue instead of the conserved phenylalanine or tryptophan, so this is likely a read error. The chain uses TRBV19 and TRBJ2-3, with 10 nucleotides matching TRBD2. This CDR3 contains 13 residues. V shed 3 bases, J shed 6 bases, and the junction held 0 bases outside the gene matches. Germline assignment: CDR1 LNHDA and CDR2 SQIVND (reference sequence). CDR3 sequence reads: CASSMGLADTQYY. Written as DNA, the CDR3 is TGTGCCAGTAGTATGGGACTAGCGGATACGCAGTATTAT.

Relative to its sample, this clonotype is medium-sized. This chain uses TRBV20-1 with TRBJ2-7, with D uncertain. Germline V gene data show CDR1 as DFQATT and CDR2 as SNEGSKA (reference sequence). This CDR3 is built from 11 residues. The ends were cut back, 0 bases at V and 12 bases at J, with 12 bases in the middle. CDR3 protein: CSARETCYRYF. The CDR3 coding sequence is TGCAGTGCTAGAGAGACCTGCTATAGGTACTTC.

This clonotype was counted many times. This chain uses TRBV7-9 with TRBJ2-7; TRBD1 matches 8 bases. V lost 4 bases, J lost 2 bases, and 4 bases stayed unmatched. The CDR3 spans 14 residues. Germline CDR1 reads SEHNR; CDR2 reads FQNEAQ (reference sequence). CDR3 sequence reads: CASSWTGPPYEQYF. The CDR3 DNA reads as TGTGCCAGCAGCTGGACAGGGCCCCCCTACGAGCAGTACTTC.

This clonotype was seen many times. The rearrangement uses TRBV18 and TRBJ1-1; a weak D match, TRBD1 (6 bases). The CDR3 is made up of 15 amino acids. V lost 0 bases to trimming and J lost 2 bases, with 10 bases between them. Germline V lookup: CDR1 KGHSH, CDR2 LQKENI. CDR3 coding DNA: TGTGCCAGCTCACCACCGGCAGGGGTTAACACTGAAGCTTTCTTT. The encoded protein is CASSPPAGVNTEAFF.

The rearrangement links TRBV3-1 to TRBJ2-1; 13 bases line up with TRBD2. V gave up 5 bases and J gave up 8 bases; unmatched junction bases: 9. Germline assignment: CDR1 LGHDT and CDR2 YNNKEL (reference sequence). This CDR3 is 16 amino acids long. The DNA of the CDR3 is TGTGCCAGCAGCAGGACTAGCGGGAGAGGTTACGATGAGCAGTTCTTC. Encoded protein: CASSRTSGRGYDEQFF.

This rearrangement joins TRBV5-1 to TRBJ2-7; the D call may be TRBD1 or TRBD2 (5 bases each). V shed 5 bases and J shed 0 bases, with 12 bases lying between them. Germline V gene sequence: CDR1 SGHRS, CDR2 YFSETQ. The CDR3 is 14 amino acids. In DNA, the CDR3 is TGCGCCAGCAGTGTGGGACGAAGCTCCTACGAGCAGTACTTC. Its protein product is CASSVGRSSYEQYF.

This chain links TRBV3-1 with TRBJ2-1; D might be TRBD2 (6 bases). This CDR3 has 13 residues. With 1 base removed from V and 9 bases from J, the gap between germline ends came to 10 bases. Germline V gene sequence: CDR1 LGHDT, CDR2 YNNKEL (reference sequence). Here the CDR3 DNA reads TGTGCCAGCAGCCAAGTGGGCGGGACTGAGCAGTTCTTC. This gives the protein CASSQVGGTEQFF.

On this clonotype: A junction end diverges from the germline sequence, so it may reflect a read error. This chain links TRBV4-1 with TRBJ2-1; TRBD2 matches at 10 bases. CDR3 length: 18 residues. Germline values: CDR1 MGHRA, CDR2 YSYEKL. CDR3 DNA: TGCGCCAGCATCCAAGATTTACTAGCGGGACCATTCTACAATGAGCAGTTCTTC. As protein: CASIQDLLAGPFYNEQFF.

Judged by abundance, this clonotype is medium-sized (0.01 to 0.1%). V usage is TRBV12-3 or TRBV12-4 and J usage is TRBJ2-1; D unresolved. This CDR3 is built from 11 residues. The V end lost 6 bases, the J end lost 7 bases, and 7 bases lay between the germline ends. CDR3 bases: TGTGCCAGCAGCCTCAGAAATGAGCAGTTCTTC. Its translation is CASSLRNEQFF.

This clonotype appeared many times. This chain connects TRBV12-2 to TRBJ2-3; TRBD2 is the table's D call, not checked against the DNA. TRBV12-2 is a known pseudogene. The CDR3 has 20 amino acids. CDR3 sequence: CASRSQGTSGRGRGTDTQYF. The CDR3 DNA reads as TGTGCAAGTCGCTCCCAGGGTACTAGCGGGAGGGGTCGAGGCACAGATACGCAGTATTTT.

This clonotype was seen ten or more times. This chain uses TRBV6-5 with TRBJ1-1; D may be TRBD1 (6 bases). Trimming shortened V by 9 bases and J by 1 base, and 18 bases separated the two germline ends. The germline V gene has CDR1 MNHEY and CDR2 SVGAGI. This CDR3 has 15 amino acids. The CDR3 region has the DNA TGTGCCAGTTCGACAGGCGGGGCCGCGAACACTGAAGCTTTCTTT. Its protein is CASSTGGAANTEAFF.

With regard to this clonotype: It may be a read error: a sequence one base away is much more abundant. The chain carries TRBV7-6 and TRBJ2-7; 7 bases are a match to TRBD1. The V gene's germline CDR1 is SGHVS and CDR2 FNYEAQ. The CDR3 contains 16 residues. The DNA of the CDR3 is TGTGTCAGCAGCTTAAGTCCGGGACAGAAGACCTACGAGCAGTACTTC. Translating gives CVSSLSPGQKTYEQYF.

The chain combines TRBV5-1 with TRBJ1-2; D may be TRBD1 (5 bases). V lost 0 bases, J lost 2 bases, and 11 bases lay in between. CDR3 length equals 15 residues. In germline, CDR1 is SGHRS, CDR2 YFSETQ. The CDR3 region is CASSLAQGGNYGYTF. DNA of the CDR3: TGCGCCAGCAGCTTGGCGCAGGGAGGAAACTATGGCTACACCTTC.

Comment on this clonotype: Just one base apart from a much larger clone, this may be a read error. This CDR3 reads CASRNTVGALSHGQYF. The CDR3 coding sequence is TGCGCCAGCAGGAATACGGTAGGGGCGCTCTCGCACGGGCAGTACTTC. The chain is built from TRBV5-1 and TRBJ2-7; maybe TRBD1 (5 bases). The V end was cut by 5 bases, the J end by 9 bases, with 27 bases between. In germline, CDR1 is SGHRS, CDR2 YFSETQ. This CDR3 region has 16 residues.